The present T cell receptor beta chain was sequenced within a study of T cell repertoires in cytomegalovirus infection. One entry per CDR3 protein results from TCRdb running MiXCR on the reads. The sample contains about 740,000 distinct CDR3 sequences, approximately 34% of which appear only once. This CDR3 spans 14 amino acids. CDR1 is SEHNR and CDR2 is FQNEAQ in the germline V gene (reference sequence). With V trimmed by 2 bases and J by 4 bases, 4 bases remained unmatched. V and J are TRBV7-9 and TRBJ2-5, with 7 bases lining up with TRBD2. Sequenced: PBMCs. This receptor was taken from a human donor in good health (CMV status not recorded). Some clones in this sample may be carry-over from other donors' samples. DNA of the CDR3: TGTGCCAGCAGCTTATTGATAGCGGGAGAGACCCAGTACTTC. Translated: CASSLLIAGETQYF.